This note documents a single TCR beta chain sequence. Antigen unknown. The data were obtained in a study of shared clonotypes between healthy human individuals. Study-level information: Contributing individuals were two females and a few males aged 18 to 49. Overall study results and limits: With few donors, the genetic and exposure-history diversity represented was limited.

Division of CD4+ cells produced a CD45RA+ naive subset and a CD45RA-negative memory subset. Clones were sequenced by immunoSEQ multiplex PCR, and TCRdb holds only the in-frame ones, with some missing. Of 1,500,000 or so clones in the sample, roughly 95% were seen once. The ends were cut back, 6 bases at V and 1 base at J, with 6 bases in the middle. Germline lookup yields CDR1 MNHEY and CDR2 SMNVEV (reference sequence). The CDR3 consists of 13 residues. Sequenced: naive CD4+ T cells sorted from blood. Subset meaning: CD45RA+ positively selected. The chain uses TRBV27 and TRBJ2-2, with D possibly being TRBD2 (6 bases). The sequence came from a man aged 30 to 45 in good health. The CDR3 reads CASRGGNTGELFF. In DNA, the CDR3 is TGTGCCAGCAGGGGGGGGAACACCGGGGAGCTGTTTTTT.